This TCR beta chain is drawn from a study of shared clonotypes between healthy human individuals. Study results and limitations: The represented genetic and exposure-history diversity was limited by the small number of donors. It was observed that about 5% of naive CD4 clonotypes were shared across a handful of donors. Despite large depth, rarefaction showed incomplete sorted-subset sequencing.

This table comes from immunoSEQ multiplex PCR, and its TCRdb copy is limited to in-frame clones, with some not included. This sample has about 1.4 million clones, with around 97% found just once. Notes on this clone: The antigen remains unidentified.

Trimming left V 3 bases short and J 6 bases short, with 9 bases between. The CDR3 totals 13 residues. Every donor was a Caucasian adult from Nashville, Tennessee. The V call is TRBV23-1, the J call TRBJ1-5; a weak D match, TRBD1 (5 bases). TRBV23-1 is an ORF, and what it does is uncertain. This clonotype was sampled from a man younger than 40 in good health. The sequenced sample was naive CD4+ T cells sorted from blood. Subset in this sample: CD45RA+ positively selected. CDR3 bases: TGCGCCAGCAGTCAGGCGGGGGGTCAGCCCCAGCATTTT. Residues: CASSQAGGQPQHF.